Reported below is one T cell receptor beta chain. Its antigen remains unknown. RNA transcripts gave rise to amplified TCR beta CDR3 regions. HTBI primers drove first-round RT-PCR of the TCR CDR3. TCRdb passed the multiplex PCR reads through MiXCR, listing each CDR3 protein once. Among 500,000 to 800,000 distinct CDR3 sequences listed, 13% to 15% were seen once. In germline, CDR1 is SGHTA, CDR2 FQGTGA. The V end lost 1 base, the J end lost 0 bases, and 13 bases lay between the germline ends. The CDR3 has 17 amino acids. Patients having uncontrolled infection, another autoimmune disease, pregnancy or lactation were not included. These data belong to a study of T cells in Graves' hyperthyroidism and ophthalmopathy. Study-wide results and limits: The authors' 13 V-J model separated ophthalmopathy from stable hyperthyroidism. Prediction of ophthalmopathy progression came a median roughly 7.1 months pre-onset.

The sequenced material came from blood. This TCR came from a woman in her 50s with Graves' ophthalmopathy. This chain uses TRBV7-3 with TRBJ2-1; no clear D. The CDR3 DNA is TGTGCCAGCAGCTTAAATAAGGGTGGGCCCTCCTACAATGAGCAGTTCTTC. This translates into CASSLNKGGPSYNEQFF.